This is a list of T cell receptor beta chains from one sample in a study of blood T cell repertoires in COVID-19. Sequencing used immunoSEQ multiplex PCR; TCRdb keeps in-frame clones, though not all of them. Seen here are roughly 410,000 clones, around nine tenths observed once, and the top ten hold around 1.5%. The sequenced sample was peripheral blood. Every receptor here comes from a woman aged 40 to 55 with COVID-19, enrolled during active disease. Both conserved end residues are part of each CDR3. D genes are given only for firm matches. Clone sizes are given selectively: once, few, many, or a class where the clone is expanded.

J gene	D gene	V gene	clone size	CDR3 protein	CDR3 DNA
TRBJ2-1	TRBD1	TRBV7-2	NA	CASSTDRGRGNEQFF	TGTGCCAGCAGCACCGACAGGGGGCGAGGAAATGAGCAGTTCTTC
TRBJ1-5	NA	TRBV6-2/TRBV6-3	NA	CASSYARAQGNQPQHF	TGTGCCAGCAGTTACGCCCGCGCGCAGGGGAATCAGCCCCAGCATTTT
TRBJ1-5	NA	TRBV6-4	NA	CASSNARQHQPQHF	TGTGCCAGCAGTAATGCCAGGCAACATCAGCCCCAGCATTTT
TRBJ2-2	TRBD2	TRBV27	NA	CASSPPPSGIMNTGELFF	TGTGCCAGCAGTCCCCCTCCTAGCGGGATAATGAACACCGGGGAGCTGTTTTTT
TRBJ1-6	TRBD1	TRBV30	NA	CAWSVDYGTGNSNSPLHF	TGTGCCTGGAGTGTAGATTATGGGACAGGGAACTCTAATTCACCCCTCCACTTT
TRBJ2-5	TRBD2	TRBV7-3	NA	CASSLNGGQETQYF	TGTGCCAGCAGCTTAAACGGGGGGCAAGAGACCCAGTACTTC
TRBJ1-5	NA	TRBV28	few	CASSSSRTVGAQHF	TGTGCCAGCAGCTCCTCGCGGACAGTCGGGGCCCAGCATTTT
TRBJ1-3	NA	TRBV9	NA	CASSVLSTDSGNTIYF	TGTGCCAGCAGCGTACTATCGACAGACTCTGGAAACACCATATATTTT
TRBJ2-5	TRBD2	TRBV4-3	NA	CASTPSGREETQYF	TGCGCCAGCACTCCTAGCGGGAGGGAAGAGACCCAGTACTTC
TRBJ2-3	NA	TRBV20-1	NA	CSARGTDTQYF	TGCAGTGCCCGCGGGACAGATACGCAGTATTTT
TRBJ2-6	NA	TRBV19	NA	CASSIIRDTGANVLTF	TGTGCCAGTAGTATTATCCGGGACACTGGGGCCAACGTCCTGACTTTC
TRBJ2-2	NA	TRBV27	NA	CASSLTTGNTGELFF	TGTGCCAGCAGTTTAACCACGGGAAATACCGGGGAGCTGTTTTTT
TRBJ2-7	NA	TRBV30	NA	CAWSPSYEQYF	TGTGCCTGGAGCCCGTCCTACGAGCAGTACTTC